These 22 T cell receptor beta chains were all obtained from the same sample, sequenced in a study of beta chain features in type 1 diabetes (dated by TCRdb to between 2018 and 2020). Libraries were constructed by the immunoSEQ multiplex PCR assay. The High Capacity cDNA Reverse Transcription Kit was used to reverse transcribe all of the isolated RNA, meaning that expressed TCRB transcripts were what got sequenced. TCRdb's version of the immuneACCESS table is confined to in-frame rearrangements and falls short of the full clone set. An unresolved V gene accounts for under half of the shortfall where checked; the remainder is of unknown origin. Recorded for this sample are under 450,000 clones; around 13% of them occurred a single time. The ten largest clones capture roughly 0.033% of the sample. The sequencing sample was made of naive CD4+ T cells from blood. This specimen's cell subset or site label, interpreted: true naive CD4+ T cells. These receptors were taken from a man aged 25 to 40 in good health.

The chain is built from TRBV9 and TRBJ2-3; perhaps TRBD2 as D (6 bases). The V end lost 1 base, the J end lost 6 bases, and 15 bases lay between the germline ends. This CDR3 region has 15 residues. Looked up from germline, CDR1 is SGDLS and CDR2 is YYNGEE. CDR3 sequence (DNA): TGTGCCAGCAGCGTAATGCGGGGACTGGGGGATACGCAGTATTTT. Protein: CASSVMRGLGDTQYF. The full variable domain, its missing parts supplied by reference TRBV9 and TRBJ2-3, is DSGVTQTPKHLITATGQRVTLRCSPRSGDLSVYWYQQSLDQGLQFLIQYYNGEERAKGNILERFSAQQFPDLHSELNLSSLELGDSALYFCASSVMRGLGDTQYFGPGTRLTVL.

This clone was recorded a few times. V is TRBV6-5 and J is TRBJ1-2; no definite D call. Trimming pared 7 bases from V and 6 bases from J, leaving 18 bases between. CDR1 is MNHEY, CDR2 SVGAGI, per germline. The CDR3 consists of 14 residues. In nucleotides, the CDR3 is TGTGCCAGCAACCGTCACAGAGACTTTGATGGCTACACCTTC. Its translation: CASNRHRDFDGYTF.

Concerning this clone itself: The sample carries other DNA sequences with the same CDR3. The chain employs TRBV2 and TRBJ1-1; D uncertain. V was shortened by 6 bases and J by 0 bases, with 5 bases between the two germline ends. Germline V gives CDR1 SNHLY, CDR2 FYNNEI. The CDR3 loop spans 12 amino acids. CDR3 sequence reads: CASRALNTEAFF. The CDR3 DNA sequence: TGTGCCAGCAGAGCATTGAACACTGAAGCTTTCTTT.

This CDR3 reads CASSAPSRGQGSDQPQHF. CDR3 nucleotides: TGTGCCAGCAGCGCCCCTTCTCGCGGACAGGGTAGTGATCAGCCCCAGCATTTT. The chain combines TRBV9 with TRBJ1-5, with 8 positions matching TRBD1. J gave up 5 bases and V 3 bases, and 16 bases lay outside the gene matches. CDR1 and CDR2 (germline): SGDLS, YYNGEE. The CDR3 consists of 18 residues.

This clone appeared a few times. Different DNA sequences within this sample yield the same CDR3. V gene TRBV18 combines with J gene TRBJ2-5, with TRBD2 as a possible D gene (5 bases). This CDR3 contains 13 residues. CDR1 and CDR2 (germline): KGHSH, LQKENI. V lost 2 bases and J lost 5, with 9 bases in between. The CDR3 sequence: CASSPGGRETQYF. CDR3 coding DNA: TGTGCCAGCTCACCAGGAGGTCGGGAGACCCAGTACTTC.

The chain carries TRBV5-4 and TRBJ2-5, with 8 bases that match TRBD2. The length of the CDR3 is 17 residues. In germline, CDR1 is SGHNT, CDR2 YYREEE (reference sequence). Germline trimming cut 0 bases from V and 5 bases from J; bases unmatched to any gene: 12. In DNA form, the CDR3 reads TGTGCCAGCAGCTTGGTCGGGTCGGGTAGCGGGATGGAGACCCAGTACTTC. Its protein product is CASSLVGSGSGMETQYF.

This clone has just a few counts. The same CDR3 can be traced to other DNA sequences in this sample. V and J are TRBV15 and TRBJ2-3; D call uncertain. Per the germline V gene, CDR1 is LNHNV and CDR2 is YYDKDF (reference sequence). V dropped 1 base and J dropped 3 bases, with 2 bases sitting between them. There are 12 residues in the CDR3. The CDR3 loop reads CATSRGTDTQYF. In nucleotides, the CDR3 is TGTGCCACCAGCAGAGGGACAGATACGCAGTATTTT.

The chain uses TRBV6-5 and TRBJ2-1; 8 bases are shared with TRBD2. The V gene end was trimmed by 6 bases and the J gene end by 6 bases; junction bases not matched to a gene: 7. CDR1 is MNHEY and CDR2 is SVGAGI in the germline V gene. This CDR3 contains 14 residues. The CDR3 spells CASRRAGVGNEQFF. The CDR3 nucleotides read TGTGCCAGCAGGAGAGCGGGAGTGGGCAATGAGCAGTTCTTC.

This clone appeared a few times. The rearrangement uses TRBV7-2 and TRBJ2-5, with D perhaps assigned TRBD1 or TRBD2 (5 bases each). The germline gives CDR1 SGHTA, CDR2 FQGNSA. V gave up 5 bases and J gave up 4 bases, with 17 bases separating them. CDR3 length equals 15 residues. CDR3 amino acids: CASSLHGTPGETQYF. CDR3 coding DNA: TGTGCCAGCAGCCTACACGGGACCCCGGGAGAGACCCAGTACTTC.

The V and J genes are TRBV10-3 and TRBJ1-2; 8 bases agree with TRBD1. J was trimmed by 1 base and V by 5 bases; bases with no gene match: 6. Germline CDR1 ENHRY, CDR2 SYGVKD. The CDR3 sequence is 15 residues long. CDR3 sequence (DNA): TGTGCCATCAGTCCGGGACAGGACCTTAACTATGGCTACACCTTC. Translating it yields CAISPGQDLNYGYTF.

The chain recombines TRBV19 with TRBJ1-1, with unresolved D. Trimming removed 5 bases at V and 1 base at J, with 8 bases between. The CDR3 loop spans 13 amino acids. The germline V gene has CDR1 LNHDA and CDR2 SQIVND (reference sequence). In DNA form, the CDR3 reads TGTGCCAGTAGTTCCTACCGGAACACTGAAGCTTTCTTT. Translation gives CASSSYRNTEAFF.

The V gene is TRBV5-6, the J gene TRBJ2-5; 9 bases line up with TRBD1. Germline trimming cut 1 base from V and 4 bases from J; bases unmatched to any gene: 8. In germline, CDR1 is SGHDT, CDR2 YYEEEE. There are 16 residues in the CDR3. CDR3 DNA sequence: TGTGCCAGCAGCTTGTTCGGGGACAGGGTAGGAGAGACCCAGTACTTC. Translating it yields CASSLFGDRVGETQYF.

This rearrangement joins TRBV5-4 to TRBJ1-1; 7 positions match TRBD1. CDR3 length equals 15 residues. Trimming at V came to 0 bases and at J to 4 bases, leaving 6 bases not matched to a gene. CDR1 is SGHNT, CDR2 YYREEE, per germline (reference sequence). CDR3 nucleotide sequence: TGTGCCAGCAGCTTGGTTGACAGGGCGGGCACTGAAGCTTTCTTT. Translation gives CASSLVDRAGTEAFF.

The rearrangement links TRBV30 to TRBJ2-1, with unresolved D. V was pared by 0 bases and J by 6 bases, with 9 bases between. In germline, CDR1 is GTSNPN, CDR2 SVGIG (reference sequence). The CDR3 consists of 13 residues. CDR3 loop: CAWSVRLRNEQFF. The CDR3 nucleotides read TGTGCCTGGAGTGTTCGACTGCGCAATGAGCAGTTCTTC.

This clone was recorded a few times. The V and J genes are TRBV4-1 and TRBJ2-4, with no clear D. CDR1 MGHRA and CDR2 YSYEKL come from the germline V gene. This CDR3 comprises 15 residues. Trimming stripped 2 bases from V and 4 bases from J, with 12 bases between. The CDR3 region has the DNA TGCGCCAGCAGCCAATCATCCGTTGTTAAAAACATTCAGTACTTC. This sequence encodes CASSQSSVVKNIQYF.

The V gene is TRBV4-1, the J gene TRBJ2-1, with 10 bases aligning to TRBD2. J lost 1 base, V lost 1 base, and 13 bases had no gene match. The CDR3 covers 20 residues. Germline V CDR1 and CDR2: MGHRA, YSYEKL. The CDR3 sequence: CASSQGSSGGSRRSYNEQFF. For the CDR3, the DNA is TGCGCCAGCAGCCAAGGGTCTAGCGGGGGTTCCAGGAGGTCCTACAATGAGCAGTTCTTC.

A few counts support this clone. Other DNA sequences in this sample translate to the same CDR3. The rearrangement links TRBV30 to TRBJ1-5; perhaps TRBD1 as D (5 bases). There are 14 residues in the CDR3. V dropped 0 bases and J dropped 6 bases, with 12 bases sitting between them. Germline loops: CDR1 GTSNPN, CDR2 SVGIG (reference sequence). The CDR3 bases are TGTGCCTGGAGTGTACGCTCGGGGGGTCAGCCCCAGCATTTT. Translated: CAWSVRSGGQPQHF.

The chain recombines TRBV21-1 with TRBJ2-3; the listed D gene, TRBD1, was not tested against the DNA. TRBV21-1 is noted as a pseudogene. CDR3 size: 15 residues. The chain's CDR3 is CASSRSAGDTDTQYF. CDR3 nucleotides: TGTGCCAGCAGCCGTTCGGCAGGGGATACAGATACGCAGTATTTT.

This clone has more than one count but fewer than ten. V gene TRBV19 combines with J gene TRBJ1-1; D gene uncertain. Germline V gene data show CDR1 as LNHDA and CDR2 as SQIVND (reference sequence). V lost 2 bases to trimming and J lost 1 base, with 5 bases between them. The CDR3 totals 13 residues. CDR3 sequence: CASSIIGNTEAFF. The CDR3 nucleotides read TGTGCCAGTAGTATAATCGGGAACACTGAAGCTTTCTTT.

This clone occurred a few times. The J gene is TRBJ1-2, the V gene TRBV6-5; 7 bases line up with TRBD1. CDR1 is MNHEY, CDR2 SVGAGI, per germline. J gave up 2 bases and V 6 bases, and 3 bases lay outside the gene matches. This CDR3 has 13 amino acids. The chain's CDR3 is CASREGQNYGYTF. The CDR3 coding sequence is TGTGCCAGCAGAGAGGGACAGAACTATGGCTACACCTTC.

The J gene is TRBJ2-1, the V gene TRBV20-1; possibly TRBD2 for D (5 bases). In germline, CDR1 is DFQATT, CDR2 SNEGSKA (reference sequence). Trimming removed 5 bases from V and 7 bases from J, with 9 bases in between. The CDR3 sequence is 11 residues long. The CDR3 DNA reads as TGCAGTGCTTTTAAGCGGAATGAGCAGTTCTTC. Translation: CSAFKRNEQFF.

In this sample, this clone turned up a few times. The J gene is TRBJ2-4, the V gene TRBV19; D is perhaps TRBD1 (6 bases). CDR3 length: 15 residues. Germline V CDR1 and CDR2: LNHDA, SQIVND (reference sequence). V was clipped by 7 bases and J by 6 bases, with 19 bases between them. The CDR3 protein is CASTITGLSGNIQYF. CDR3 sequence (DNA): TGTGCCAGTACTATTACAGGGTTGTCTGGAAACATTCAGTACTTC. The full variable domain, rest sourced from reference TRBV19 and TRBJ2-4, is DGGITQSPKYLFRKEGQNVTLSCEQNLNHDAMYWYRQDPGQGLRLIYYSQIVNDFQKGDIAEGYSVSREKKESFPLTVTSAQKNPTAFYLCASTITGLSGNIQYFGAGTRLSVL.